This paragraph reports one T cell receptor (beta chain). Only a few counts were recorded for this clonotype. No cognate antigen has been identified for it. Base qualities are not recorded, but no much larger clone differs from it by a single base. The record originates from a study of human T cells and chemical hapten exposure (dated by TCRdb to about 2021). Regarding the research as a whole: For sensitization, 2% DPC in acetone was applied to a roughly 2 cm by roughly 2 cm area of upper inner arm skin. Peripheral blood TCR repertoire changes were tracked in vivo in alopecia patients during primary and secondary sensitization to the hapten diphenylcyclopropenone (DPC). Blood was sampled from patients pre-sensitization (week 0) and at 2, 6 and about 24 weeks after DPC sensitization. The libraries were sequenced as a pool, and the TCR yield per sample differed mostly because of small variations in library volumes within the pool. Throughout the roughly 24-week study period, patients were also given weekly therapeutic DPC doses on the scalp. Patch testing on the upper back used Finn chambers containing 0.01% DPC, with scoring done after 6 days according to International Contact Dermatitis Research Group standards. About 29 alopecia patients gave blood for TCR sequencing at one to four time points (pre-sensitization, 2, 6 and 24 weeks). The mostly female patient cohort included alopecia areata with under or over 50% scalp involvement, alopecia totalis and alopecia universalis.

In the paper's terms, the time point label means: patch test 2, 6 weeks after DPC sensitization. Sample treatment or condition, as interpreted from the label and publication: therapeutic diphenylcyclopropenone sensitization with weekly scalp DPC. Blood at each patch-test visit was drawn before the patch test was applied. Patients were eligible if aged 18 to 70, diagnosed with alopecia and judged suitable for DPC therapy, and pregnant patients were excluded. Unfractionated whole blood was collected in Tempus Blood RNA tubes, and total RNA was extracted from that blood. The receptor library was made with RACE. Sequenced using a NextSeq 500. During library preparation, unique molecular identifiers were attached to individual cDNA molecules so that TCRs could be counted quantitatively and reproducibly. Both TCR alpha and TCR beta chains were sequenced from each blood RNA sample. The study's processing was this. Samples had a median of around 92,000 TCRs, with a range from about 23,224 to 690,600. The Decombinator software suite was used to annotate the V, J and CDR3 of the TCR reads. For PS versus PT1 abundance plots, all samples were subsampled to the same number of TCRs (28,000). Expanded TCRs were defined as absent before sensitization and observed at least eight times at the 2-week time point. TCRdb ran its own pipeline on the public reads, namely fastp trimming at Q25 and MiXCR clone calling, and kept in-frame beta chains. CDR3 protein sequences are deduplicated, and each keeps its most common genes and DNA. The V and J calls here are based on TCRdb, not the publication. The sample table lists 80,000 to 95,000 distinct CDR3 sequences, more than 9.5% of them with a count of one. The ten biggest clones cover less than 2.5% of the sample.

Trimming costs V 5 bases and J 3 bases, and their ends lie 14 bases apart. In the germline V gene, CDR1 corresponds to SNHLY and CDR2 to FYNNEI. The CDR3 spans 15 residues, from the cysteine through the phenylalanine. Only the CDR3 DNA stays, 45 bases, in frame from base 1. Findings and caveats that apply to the study as a whole: After repeated subsampling, the strength of the expansion versus patch-test correlation and the threshold at which it became significant changed. All patients had alopecia, a presumed autoimmune disease, so their immune response might differ from that of healthy individuals. The number of TCRs above 1 in 1000 frequency did not change with DPC sensitization; there was no evidence of global repertoire structure alterations. Patch test score was positively correlated with the number of PT1 expanded TCRs, with significance at thresholds 8, 16 and 32 but not at 4. Significantly more large CDR3 similarity clusters were formed by expanded TCRs than by pre-sensitization or healthy control sets, consistent with antigen-driven responses.

The TCR was taken from a man in his forties with alopecia areata. Some clones in this sample may be carry-over from other donors' samples. The chain uses TRBV2 and TRBJ2-1; TRBD2 is possibly the D segment (6 matching bases). Sequenced material: whole blood, taken in connection with sensitization to the hapten diphenylcyclopropenone (DPC). At the DNA level, the sequence is TGTGCCAGCAGTACCACCAGGAGGGGCTACAATGAGCAGTTCTTC. Translated, this is CASSTTRRGYNEQFF.